The 6 T cell receptor beta chains presented below share a single source sample, sequenced in a study of shared clonotypes between healthy human individuals. Repertoires were generated with immunoSEQ multiplex PCR, while TCRdb's copy carries only in-frame clones and drops some. The sample lists approximately 710,000 clones; 90% were seen once. Sequences were obtained from memory CD8+ T cells from PBMCs. Subset here: CD45RO+ cells pooled with CCR7-negative TemRA cells. The source of these receptors is a young man in good health. Some clones in this sample may be carry-over from other donors' samples.

This chain joins TRBV11-2 and TRBJ2-6, with D tentatively TRBD1 (7 bases). The CDR3 totals 18 residues. Germline values: CDR1 SGHAT, CDR2 FQNNGV. Trimming stripped 1 base from V and 1 base from J, with 14 bases between. The CDR3 DNA is TGTGCCAGCAGCTTAGGGAGGGGGCGAAGTTCTGGGGCCAACGTCCTGACTTTC. Translation gives CASSLGRGRSSGANVLTF. The full variable domain, rest sourced from reference TRBV11-2 and TRBJ2-6, is EAGVAQSPRYKIIEKRQSVAFWCNPISGHATLYWYQQILGQGPKLLIQFQNNGVVDDSQLPKDRFSAERLKGVDSTLKIQPAKLEDSAVYLCASSLGRGRSSGANVLTFGAGSRLTVL.

The rearrangement links TRBV5-1 to TRBJ1-2, with 8 bases lining up with TRBD1. CDR1 and CDR2 (germline): SGHRS, YFSETQ. There are 16 residues in the CDR3. V was pared by 0 bases and J by 7 bases, with 11 bases of the junction left unmatched. The CDR3 is CASSLATTGDDSGYTF. The CDR3 DNA is TGCGCCAGCAGCTTGGCTACGACAGGGGATGACAGTGGCTACACCTTC. The full variable domain, rest sourced from reference TRBV5-1 and TRBJ1-2, is KAGVTQTPRYLIKTRGQQVTLSCSPISGHRSVSWYQQTPGQGLQFLFEYFSETQRNKGNFPGRFSGRQFSNSRSEMNVSTLELGDSALYLCASSLATTGDDSGYTFGSGTRLTVV.

The chain is built from TRBV9 and TRBJ2-1; 8 bases line up with TRBD2. This CDR3 comprises 15 residues. V lost 0 bases, J lost 8 bases, and 7 bases stayed unmatched. Germline V gene lookup returns CDR1 SGDLS and CDR2 YYNGEE. Here the CDR3 reads CASSVVASGFYEQFF. The DNA of the CDR3 is TGTGCCAGCAGCGTAGTGGCTAGCGGGTTTTATGAGCAGTTCTTC.

This sequence joins TRBV9 and TRBJ2-7, with D possibly matching TRBD1 (7 bases). CDR1 SGDLS and CDR2 YYNGEE come from the germline V gene. The CDR3 has 13 amino acids. V was trimmed by 4 bases and J by 3 bases, leaving 11 bases between them. The CDR3 loop is CASSSGGFYEQYF. The CDR3 coding sequence is TGTGCCAGCAGCTCAGGGGGGTTCTACGAGCAGTACTTC.

This clone was detected once. The chain is built from TRBV5-8 and TRBJ1-5; D not resolved. This CDR3 is built from 17 residues. The V gene's germline CDR1 is SGHTS and CDR2 YDEGEE. The V and J ends lost 0 bases and 2 bases respectively, with 15 bases between them. In DNA, the CDR3 is TGTGCCAGCAGCTTGGGATCAGGCCGGGTCGGCAATCAGCCCCAGCATTTT. Its protein product is CASSLGSGRVGNQPQHF.

The count of this clone is one. This rearrangement joins TRBV6-1 to TRBJ1-2; D uncertain. V was trimmed by 4 bases and J by 4 bases, leaving 13 bases between them. CDR3 length: 14 residues. Germline CDR1 is MNHNS and CDR2 is SASEGT. The CDR3 sequence: CASSGRPKSYGYTF. The DNA of the CDR3 is TGTGCCAGCAGTGGTAGGCCGAAGTCCTATGGCTACACCTTC.